The clone carrying this T cell receptor beta chain was seen a single time. As handled by the study authors: Quantification of nucleated cells was approximated via reference gene primer amplification. This table comes from immunoSEQ multiplex PCR, and its TCRdb copy is limited to in-frame clones, with some not included. That table is the source of V, J and clone size, and D and trimming were worked out from the DNA. The data hold a few hundred thousand clones, with approximately 90% observed a single time. This sample was taken from a study of blood T cell repertoires in COVID-19. In the study overall: Material from acute and convalescent COVID-19 was sourced from the United States, Italy and Spain. Sample material is recorded as cDNA or gDNA derived from T cells, B-cell-depleted T cells, or PBMCs.

V lost 3 bases to trimming and J lost 8 bases, with 11 bases between them. Germline V gene data show CDR1 as KGHSH and CDR2 as LQKENI. The CDR3 runs 13 residues. The rearrangement uses TRBV18 and TRBJ1-3; D gene unclear. This TCR was recovered from a man in his sixties who had recovered from COVID-19. The specimen was peripheral blood. CDR3 DNA sequence: TGTGCCAGCTCACCGGTCGAGGGAGACACCATATATTTT. Translation gives CASSPVEGDTIYF.